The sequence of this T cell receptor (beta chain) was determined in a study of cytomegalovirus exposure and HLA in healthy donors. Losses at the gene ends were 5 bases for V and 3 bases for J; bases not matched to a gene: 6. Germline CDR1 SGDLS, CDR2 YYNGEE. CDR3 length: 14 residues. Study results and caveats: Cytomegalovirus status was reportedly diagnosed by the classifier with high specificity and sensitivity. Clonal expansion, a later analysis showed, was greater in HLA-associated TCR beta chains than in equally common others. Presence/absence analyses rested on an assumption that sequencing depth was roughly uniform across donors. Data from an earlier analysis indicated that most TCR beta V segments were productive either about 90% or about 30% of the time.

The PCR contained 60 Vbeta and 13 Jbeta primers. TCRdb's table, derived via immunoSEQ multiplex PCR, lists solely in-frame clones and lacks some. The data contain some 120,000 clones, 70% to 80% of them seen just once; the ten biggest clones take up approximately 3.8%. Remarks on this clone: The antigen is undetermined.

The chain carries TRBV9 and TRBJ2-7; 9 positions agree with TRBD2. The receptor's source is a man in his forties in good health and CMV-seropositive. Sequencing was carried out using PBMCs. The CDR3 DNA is TGTGCCAGCAGTCCGGGACTAGCAAGCTACGAGCAGTACTTC. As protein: CASSPGLASYEQYF.